This TCR beta chain was captured in a study of T cell responses to AZD1222 COVID-19 vaccine (dated by TCRdb to the early 2020s). In terms of the full investigation: AZD1222 recipients given second doses at about 4 weeks or at about 12 weeks were pooled, since spike-specific TCR depth and breadth were not found to differ between the two schedules. A total of just over 230 trial participants underwent TCR sequencing, of whom around 210 had received two doses of AZD1222 and some 25 had received two doses of the MenACWY control vaccine. Trial participants were enrolled by age into subgroups of 18-55, 56-69 and 70-plus years, and roughly 150, 30 and 60 TCR-sequenced participants, respectively, were included in these subgroups.

For CDR1 and CDR2, the germline V gene (reference sequence) lists MNHEY and SMNVEV. Trimming at the junction amounts to 6 bases on V and 7 bases on J, and the germline ends lie 15 bases apart. CDR3 length: 14 amino acids, cysteine to phenylalanine. Only the CDR3 region is kept as DNA, spanning 42 bases read in frame from base 1. The sample's time point, from its label and the paper: baseline before first vaccination. Vaccinee samples came from UK trials COV001 and COV002, including a single-blind randomized controlled phase 2/3 trial of AZD1222 (ChAdOx1 nCoV-19) in healthy adults. Trial participant PBMC samples were collected at day 0 and day 28 after the second dose for TCRbeta chain sequencing. General study outcomes and caveats: No day 14 peak-response samples were available, so repertoires were characterized only after the peak T cell response. Most participants were white British and females outnumbered males, and the authors suggested that clonal diversity may have been underestimated. Spike-specific TCR breadth and depth rose significantly after two AZD1222 doses compared with day 0 and with MenACWY recipients. Conclusions about previously exposed vaccinees are limited, since just a handful of AZD1222 recipients were seropositive for SARS-CoV-2 at baseline. Reportedly, close to half of the unique spike-specific TCRs recognized epitopes lying outside the regions that are mutated in the B.1.351 and B.1.1.7 variants. Vaccine-associated CD4 TCRs spanned the whole spike protein, with dominant responses in regions 160-218 and 743-854. The 56-69-year group was small, and its depth increase did not reach significance, likely because of low power.

The CDR3 regions of human TCRbeta chains were analyzed by immunosequencing. From the authors' description of their analysis: Repertoire TCRs were matched against a reference library of SARS-CoV-2-specific TCRs generated with the MIRA antigen-specificity platform. Breadth was defined as the fraction of unique TCRs that were SARS-CoV-2-associated, and depth was defined as the fraction of total T cells that were SARS-CoV-2-associated. Using the MIRA data, each spike-specific TCR was mapped to the spike region that the TCR reacts to and placed in a CD4 or CD8 class. Log10-transformed breadth and depth values were compared by one-way ANOVA with Sidak's multiple comparisons tests. Not all clones reach the TCRdb copy of this immuneACCESS table, which keeps in-frame sequences only. Checked studies attribute under half of the gap to unresolved V genes and leave the rest unexplained. Clone size and the V and J calls come from that table; the DNA yielded D and trimming. The sample profile shows over 150,000 clones; about nine tenths of them were found once. The top ten clones comprise more than 5% of the sample.

On this clone: The clone's antigen remains unknown. Base qualities are not at hand, and no much larger clone is one base apart.

The receptor's source is an adult in good health. The chain is encoded by TRBV27 joined to TRBJ2-2; the D gene identity is not certain. Sequenced material: peripheral blood, taken on day 0 of AZD1222 vaccination. CDR3 loop: CASSPWIAGGELFF. The nucleotide sequence is given as TGTGCCAGCAGCCCGTGGATAGCCGGCGGGGAGCTGTTTTTT.